A selection of T cell receptor beta chains follows, all from one sample in a study of cytomegalovirus exposure and HLA in healthy donors. Using immunoSEQ multiplex PCR, the repertoire was profiled, and TCRdb retains in-frame clones only, with some absent. The sample lists under 200,000 clones; about 96% were seen once. Sequencing was performed on PBMCs. These receptors all stem from a woman under 30 in good health and CMV-seronegative. Both conserved end residues are part of each CDR3. The D gene is left open where the match is weak. A row's size may be missing; if present it is once, few, many or a size class.

v_gene	d_gene	abundance	j_gene	CDR3nt	CDR3aa
TRBV5-1	TRBD1	-	TRBJ2-7	TGCGCCAGCAGGCAGGCCGGGACAGGGGGCGACGAGCAGTACTTC	CASRQAGTGGDEQYF
TRBV4-1	TRBD1	-	TRBJ1-6	TGCGCCAGCAGCGATTATTCCGGGACAGAAAATTCACCCCTCCACTTT	CASSDYSGTENSPLHF
TRBV11-2	-	-	TRBJ2-2	TGTGCCAGCAGCTACTTAATTGAGGCCGGGGAGCTGTTTTTT	CASSYLIEAGELFF
TRBV9	TRBD2	-	TRBJ2-3	TGTGCCAGCAGCTCACGACTAGCGGGGTTACCACGGGATACGCAGTATTTT	CASSSRLAGLPRDTQYF
TRBV9	-	few	TRBJ2-2	TGTGCCAGCAGCGTCGTCGGGAGCGGGTCGAACACCGGGGAGCTGTTTTTT	CASSVVGSGSNTGELFF
TRBV5-1	-	-	TRBJ2-1	TGCGCCAGCAGCTCCTTACAGGGCCCCCATGAGCAGTTCTTC	CASSSLQGPHEQFF
TRBV12-5	TRBD2	-	TRBJ2-4	TGTGCTAGTGGTTGGACACGAGACAGCCGGGAGGAGAACATTCAGTACTTC	CASGWTRDSREENIQYF
TRBV7-3	-	-	TRBJ2-2	TGTGCCAGCAGCCCCGCTAGTGTCGGGGAGCTGTTTTTT	CASSPASVGELFF
TRBV19	TRBD1	-	TRBJ2-7	TGTGCCAGTAGTATACGACAGGGGGTGAAGAACGAGCAGTACTTC	CASSIRQGVKNEQYF
TRBV7-2	TRBD2	-	TRBJ2-5	TGTGCCAGCAGCAAAGGGCGGGGGGAAGAGACCCAGTACTTC	CASSKGRGEETQYF
TRBV4-1	TRBD1	-	TRBJ2-7	TGCGCCAGCAGCCAAGATCAGGGACAGGGGGGCTACGAGCAGTACTTC	CASSQDQGQGGYEQYF
TRBV9	-	-	TRBJ2-3	TGTGCCAGCACCCCGACCTTAGCGGAGACGAGCACAGATACGCAGTATTTT	CASTPTLAETSTDTQYF
TRBV29-1	TRBD1	-	TRBJ2-5	TGCAGCGCCTACAGGGGTATCCAAGAGACCCAGTACTTC	CSAYRGIQETQYF
TRBV6-6	TRBD2	-	TRBJ2-1	TGTGCCAGCAGCGAGACTAGCGGTACCTACAATGAGCAGTTCTTC	CASSETSGTYNEQFF
TRBV4-1	TRBD2	-	TRBJ2-5	TGCGCCAGCAGCCAAGAAGCTAGCGGGGGGGAAGAGACCCAGTACTTC	CASSQEASGGEETQYF
TRBV18	-	-	TRBJ2-1	TGTGCCAGCTCACCACTCCCTTACAATGAGCAGTTCTTC	CASSPLPYNEQFF
TRBV4-1	TRBD1	-	TRBJ1-2	TGCGCCAGCAGCCAAGATGGACAGGTCGACTATGGCTACACCTTC	CASSQDGQVDYGYTF
TRBV6-1	TRBD2	once	TRBJ2-7	TGTGCCAGCTGGCGGGGGTCCTACGAGCAGTACTTC	CASWRGSYEQYF
TRBV7-6	-	-	TRBJ2-3	TGTGCCAGCAGCTTAAGGGGACTCACAGATACGCAGTATTTT	CASSLRGLTDTQYF
TRBV6-1	-	-	TRBJ2-1	TGTGCCAGCAGTGAATCCGGGGGATCCTACAATGAGCAGTTCTTC	CASSESGGSYNEQFF
TRBV9	TRBD1	-	TRBJ1-1	TGTGCCAGCAGCGCAGGAGGATGGACAGGGGGCGAGCAAGCTTTCTTT	CASSAGGWTGGEQAFF
TRBV4-3	-	few	TRBJ1-2	TGCGCCAGCAGCCAGGGCAGGCAACTCTATGGCTACACCTTC	CASSQGRQLYGYTF
TRBV7-3	-	-	TRBJ1-2	TGTGCCAGCAGTAAAAAAGGGGGCTATGGCTACACCTTC	CASSKKGGYGYTF
TRBV2	TRBD2	-	TRBJ2-1	TGTGCCAGCAGTGAAGAGCTAGCGGGTACCTACAATGAGCAGTTCTTC	CASSEELAGTYNEQFF
TRBV4-1	TRBD1	-	TRBJ1-2	TGCGCCAGCAGCCATTCCCGCCCTGCAGGGGGCAGTGGCTACACCTTC	CASSHSRPAGGSGYTF
TRBV11-3	TRBD1	-	TRBJ2-1	TGTGCCAGCAGCTTAGGACAGGGATCGTCCTACAATGAGCAGTTCTTC	CASSLGQGSSYNEQFF
TRBV6-5	-	-	TRBJ1-2	TGTGCCAGCAGTCGGGGGGGTTATGGCTACACCTTC	CASSRGGYGYTF
TRBV11-2	TRBD1	-	TRBJ2-1	TGTGCCAGCAGCCTGGGACAGGGGGCGATTGAGCAGTTCTTC	CASSLGQGAIEQFF
TRBV5-1	TRBD1	-	TRBJ2-1	TGCGCCAGCAGCTTGGTGGGGACAGAGATGATGTATGAGCAGTTCTTC	CASSLVGTEMMYEQFF
TRBV13	TRBD1	-	TRBJ1-2	TGTGCCAGCAGCTTACGTAACAGGGGCGCGGGCTATGGCTACACCTTC	CASSLRNRGAGYGYTF
TRBV9	-	-	TRBJ1-1	TGTGCCAGCAGCGTAACACCCAACACTGAAGCTTTCTTT	CASSVTPNTEAFF
TRBV15	-	once	TRBJ1-6	TGTGCCACCAGCAGAGAGGGAGGGGAGGGATCACCCCTCCACTTT	CATSREGGEGSPLHF
TRBV6-5	TRBD1	-	TRBJ1-2	TGTGCCAGCAGTTGGACAGGGGGCTCCTATGGCTACACCTTC	CASSWTGGSYGYTF
TRBV2	-	few	TRBJ2-5	TGTGCCAGCAGTGAGTGGGGGGTGATTGAGACCCAGTACTTC	CASSEWGVIETQYF
TRBV4-3	TRBD1	-	TRBJ1-6	TGCGCCAGCAGCCAAGATATTGGGACAGGGAATTCACCCCTCCACTTT	CASSQDIGTGNSPLHF
TRBV7-3	-	-	TRBJ1-1	TGTGCCAGCAGCTCCGACTGGAACACTGAAGCTTTCTTT	CASSSDWNTEAFF
TRBV5-1	-	-	TRBJ2-5	TGCGCCAGCAGCTTGGGGGGCGCGGATAGGGAGACCCAGTACTTC	CASSLGGADRETQYF
TRBV5-4	-	-	TRBJ2-5	TGTGCCAGCAGTACCGCGGGGCGGGAGACCCAGTACTTC	CASSTAGRETQYF
TRBV2	-	-	TRBJ2-3	TGTGCCAGCAGTGAGGAGGACAGAGACCCAGATACGCAGTATTTT	CASSEEDRDPDTQYF
TRBV19	-	-	TRBJ1-1	TGTGCCAGTAGTATAGGGGGCAGGAACACTGAAGCTTTCTTT	CASSIGGRNTEAFF
TRBV30	-	-	TRBJ1-3	TGTGCCTGGAGTGTACTAGGAAACACCATATATTTT	CAWSVLGNTIYF
TRBV10-3	-	-	TRBJ1-2	TGTGCCATCAGTGAGCTCGCAGAAAGCTATGGCTACACCTTC	CAISELAESYGYTF
TRBV18	-	-	TRBJ2-5	TGTGCCAGCTCACCCTCGGGGATAAGAGAGACCCAGTACTTC	CASSPSGIRETQYF
TRBV18	-	once	TRBJ2-5	TGTGCCAGCTCAATGGGCATCAAAGAGACCCAGTACTTC	CASSMGIKETQYF
TRBV9	TRBD1	-	TRBJ2-3	TGTGCCAGCAGCGACCAGGGACAGGGGGCGGGAGATACGCAGTATTTT	CASSDQGQGAGDTQYF
TRBV6-6	TRBD1	-	TRBJ1-1	TGTGCCAGCAGTGGCAACAGGGGGCGCGGGGACACTGAAGCTTTCTTT	CASSGNRGRGDTEAFF
TRBV6-5	-	once	TRBJ1-2	TGTGCCAGCAGTTACTCGTCGAGCTCCTATGGCTACACCTTC	CASSYSSSSYGYTF
TRBV27	TRBD1	-	TRBJ1-5	TGTGCCAGCAGTCCGCGGACAGGGGCGGACAATCAGCCCCAGCATTTT	CASSPRTGADNQPQHF
TRBV2	-	-	TRBJ2-2	TGTGCCAGCAGTGATGAGGGGGGGGTAACCGGGGAGCTGTTTTTT	CASSDEGGVTGELFF
TRBV7-9	-	-	TRBJ2-2	TGTGCCAGCACCGCCCCGGGGAGCAGGAACACCGGGGAGCTGTTTTTT	CASTAPGSRNTGELFF
TRBV25-1	TRBD1	-	TRBJ2-6	TGTGCCACTTCGTCCCGGGACAGGTCTGGGGCCAACGTCCTGACTTTC	CATSSRDRSGANVLTF
TRBV7-8	-	-	TRBJ1-2	TGTGCCAGCAGCACCCGGACAGAAGCAAACTATGGCTACACCTTC	CASSTRTEANYGYTF
TRBV5-6	-	-	TRBJ1-4	TGTGCCAGCGGCCGGCTTCTAGGGAGGGGGGACGAAAAACTGTTTTTT	CASGRLLGRGDEKLFF
TRBV4-3	-	-	TRBJ2-1	TGCGCCAGCAGCCAGTACAGGTTTGATGAGCAGTTCTTC	CASSQYRFDEQFF
TRBV4-3	-	-	TRBJ1-2	TGCGCCAGCAGCCATCCCGACAGTTATGGCTACACCTTC	CASSHPDSYGYTF
TRBV6-5	-	-	TRBJ2-7	TGTGCCAGCACCCAGACAGGAGGTAACGAGCAGTACTTC	CASTQTGGNEQYF
TRBV19	-	-	TRBJ1-6	TGTGCCAGTAGTGTCACTCCGTATAATTCACCCCTCCACTTT	CASSVTPYNSPLHF